This TCR beta chain was profiled in a study of technical replicates of blood from a few donors. Profiled with immunoSEQ multiplex PCR; TCRdb holds only in-frame clones, not every one. The data hold tens of thousands of clones, with roughly 93% observed a single time. The CDR3 has 16 residues. CDR1 and CDR2 from the germline V gene are LGHNA and YNFKEQ. Trimming at V came to 0 bases and at J to 3 bases, leaving 5 bases not matched to a gene. This TCR was recovered from a human donor in good health. What was sequenced was T cells isolated from PBMCs. V and J are TRBV4-2 and TRBJ2-1, with 7 positions matching TRBD2. The chain's CDR3 is CASSQDSAGIYNEQFF. The CDR3 DNA is TGTGCCAGCAGCCAAGATTCAGCGGGGATCTACAATGAGCAGTTCTTC.